Listed below are T cell receptor beta chains from one sample, sequenced in a study of OX40 agonist ivuxolimab in advanced cancers. The data were produced by immunoSEQ multiplex PCR, yet TCRdb's version contains in-frame clones alone and is incomplete. The sample lists roughly 74,000 clones; about nine tenths were seen once. This sample comprised CD4+ or CD8+ T cells sorted from blood, obtained in a trial of the OX40 agonist ivuxolimab. The receptors stem from an adult with an advanced solid tumor such as melanoma, head and neck, liver or kidney cancer. Each CDR3 is given without its conserved first and last residue. The size field is filled for only some rows; it gives once, few, many or a size class.

length: 11
V: TRBV29-1
J: TRBJ2-3
size: -
CDR3: SVPTGGTDTQY

length: 10
V: TRBV7-2
J: TRBJ2-5
size: -
CDR3: ASSRYQETQY

length: 9
V: TRBV5-1
J: TRBJ1-1
size: -
CDR3: ASIEGVEAF

length: 10
V: TRBV28
J: TRBJ1-5
size: -
CDR3: ASSLGGRPQH

length: 15
V: TRBV19
J: TRBJ1-5
size: -
CDR3: ATKGGGPNFGNQPQH

length: 16
V: TRBV4-1
J: TRBJ1-2
size: -
CDR3: ASSPRRDTGLEPRGYT

length: 13
V: TRBV6-4
J: TRBJ2-4
size: once
CDR3: ASSRTPGAKNIQY

length: 9
V: TRBV5-1
J: TRBJ2-3
size: -
CDR3: ASASTDTQY

length: 13
V: TRBV30
J: TRBJ2-2
size: -
CDR3: AWSLGGLNTGELF

length: 12
V: TRBV11-2
J: TRBJ2-4
size: -
CDR3: ASSLSVAKNIQY

length: 11
V: TRBV19
J: TRBJ1-5
size: -
CDR3: ASRLGYNQPQH

length: 10
V: TRBV25-1
J: TRBJ2-7
size: -
CDR3: ASRGQAREQY

length: 13
V: TRBV5-1
J: TRBJ2-1
size: -
CDR3: ASLKGDPGTNEQF

length: 11
V: TRBV30
J: TRBJ1-1
size: few
CDR3: AWRPQGNTEAF

length: 16
V: TRBV4-3
J: TRBJ2-7
size: -
CDR3: ASSHYIGTSGSSYEQY

length: 12
V: TRBV19
J: TRBJ1-5
size: once
CDR3: GSSEGAWGQPQH

length: 10
V: TRBV5-4
J: TRBJ1-4
size: -
CDR3: ASSLGAQKLF

length: 9
V: TRBV2
J: TRBJ2-3
size: -
CDR3: ASSGEDTQY

length: 12
V: TRBV5-1
J: TRBJ2-2
size: -
CDR3: ASSLDLYSGELF

length: 12
V: TRBV7-9
J: TRBJ2-1
size: -
CDR3: ASSPGTSYNEQF

length: 13
V: TRBV7-8
J: TRBJ1-2
size: -
CDR3: ASSLADITPRGYT

length: 13
V: TRBV6-5
J: TRBJ1-3
size: -
CDR3: ASSRNPTGGNTIY

length: 12
V: TRBV27
J: TRBJ1-4
size: -
CDR3: ASSLSRGDEKLF

length: 10
V: TRBV19
J: TRBJ2-5
size: -
CDR3: ASRGSQETQY

length: 12
V: TRBV5-6
J: TRBJ1-1
size: -
CDR3: ASSLLGDQKEAF

length: 15
V: TRBV7-2
J: TRBJ1-1
size: -
CDR3: ASSFGVIPVGGTEAF

length: 12
V: TRBV29-1
J: TRBJ1-2
size: -
CDR3: SAGTGFSNYGYT

length: 11
V: TRBV19
J: TRBJ2-7
size: -
CDR3: ASSITGPYEQY

length: 13
V: TRBV10-2
J: TRBJ1-2
size: -
CDR3: ASSDLQGTGYGYT

length: 12
V: TRBV5-1
J: TRBJ2-4
size: -
CDR3: ASSSRTRPNIQY

length: 11
V: TRBV7-2
J: TRBJ2-7
size: -
CDR3: ASSPYSSYEQY

length: 11
V: TRBV2
J: TRBJ2-1
size: -
CDR3: ATLLGAYNEQF

length: 12
V: TRBV5-6
J: TRBJ1-1
size: -
CDR3: ASSPALTGTEAF

length: 12
V: TRBV2
J: TRBJ2-3
size: once
CDR3: ASTGTGGTDTQY

length: 11
V: TRBV10-3
J: TRBJ2-5
size: once
CDR3: ATLGQIQETQY

length: 11
V: TRBV29-1
J: TRBJ1-2
size: -
CDR3: SVTGTANYGYT

length: 13
V: TRBV6-1
J: TRBJ1-2
size: few
CDR3: ASSEQVLGVDGYT

length: 13
V: TRBV11-2
J: TRBJ2-7
size: once
CDR3: ASSLESGTPYEQY

length: 12
V: TRBV11-2
J: TRBJ1-1
size: -
CDR3: ASSLAGGNTEAF

length: 13
V: TRBV7-2
J: TRBJ2-7
size: once
CDR3: ASSLKGQASYEQY

length: 12
V: TRBV27
J: TRBJ1-1
size: -
CDR3: ASSRTQLTTEAF

length: 11
V: TRBV19
J: TRBJ1-5
size: -
CDR3: ASSGNSNQPQH

length: 12
V: TRBV5-1
J: TRBJ1-2
size: -
CDR3: ASSSDGGGYGYT

length: 11
V: TRBV6-5
J: TRBJ2-7
size: -
CDR3: ATSRRSTYEQY

length: 10
V: TRBV7-6
J: TRBJ2-5
size: -
CDR3: ASSLPQETQY

length: 12
V: TRBV19
J: TRBJ2-7
size: -
CDR3: ASSTARAQGEQY

length: 13
V: TRBV5-1
J: TRBJ1-4
size: -
CDR3: ASSSTGPTNEKLF

length: 14
V: TRBV18
J: TRBJ2-1
size: -
CDR3: ASSPQTGTDYNEQF

length: 12
V: TRBV11-2
J: TRBJ2-7
size: few
CDR3: ASSSTATSYEQY

length: 14
V: TRBV2
J: TRBJ2-6
size: -
CDR3: ASGGRISSGANVLT

length: 11
V: TRBV19
J: TRBJ2-7
size: few
CDR3: ASGRRGRFEQY

length: 15
V: TRBV4-3
J: TRBJ1-6
size: -
CDR3: ASSLRLLGGSESPLH